Below, 4 T cell receptor beta chains from the same sample are listed, as sequenced in a study of siplizumab effects on memory and regulatory T cells. The table came from immunoSEQ multiplex PCR; TCRdb's copy has only in-frame clones and leaves some out. In the table there are roughly 75,000 clones, 85% to 95% of which are singletons. The sequencing input was CD8+ T cells sorted from blood. These receptors all come from a human donor in good health.

This clone was counted between two and nine times. V gene TRBV10-1 combines with J gene TRBJ2-3; D is unclear. This CDR3 comprises 15 residues. Germline loops: CDR1 WNHNN, CDR2 SYGVQD (reference sequence). Trimming pared 4 bases from V and 0 bases from J, leaving 11 bases between. The CDR3 DNA follows: TGCGCCAGCAGTGCCGCGGTTCCTAGCACAGATACGCAGTATTTT. Translation: CASSAAVPSTDTQYF.

The V gene is TRBV11-2, the J gene TRBJ2-3, with TRBD1 identical over 8 bases. V was clipped by 1 base and J by 3 bases; unmatched bases: 12. The CDR3 extends over 18 amino acids. Germline V CDR1 and CDR2: SGHAT, FQNNGV. The CDR3 nucleotides are TGTGCCAGCAGCTTAGTTATTGGGCAGGGGGCGAATACAGATACGCAGTATTTT. Its translation: CASSLVIGQGANTDTQYF. The entire variable domain, with the rest obtained from reference TRBV11-2 and TRBJ2-3, is as follows: EAGVAQSPRYKIIEKRQSVAFWCNPISGHATLYWYQQILGQGPKLLIQFQNNGVVDDSQLPKDRFSAERLKGVDSTLKIQPAKLEDSAVYLCASSLVIGQGANTDTQYFGPGTRLTVL.

The J gene is TRBJ2-7, the V gene TRBV9; weak D call: TRBD2 (5 bases). Germline CDR1 reads SGDLS; CDR2 reads YYNGEE. Trimming took off 3 bases at V and 2 bases at J, with 15 bases between the two ends. The CDR3 contains 15 residues. Here the CDR3 reads CASSAAGISAYEQYF. In nucleotides, the CDR3 is TGTGCCAGCAGCGCCGCCGGGATATCTGCCTACGAGCAGTACTTC.

The chain joins TRBV27 to TRBJ2-4, with 7 positions matching TRBD2. Losses at the gene ends were 3 bases for V and 6 bases for J; bases not matched to a gene: 5. The length of the CDR3 is 14 residues. In germline, CDR1 is MNHEY, CDR2 SMNVEV (reference sequence). CDR3 loop: CASSLGGGGNIQYF. CDR3 DNA: TGTGCCAGCAGTTTGGGTGGGGGGGGAAACATTCAGTACTTC.